Included here is one T cell receptor (beta chain) sequence, with context. The antigen is unknown. The controls, all healthy donors, were matched for age and sex. TEMRA cells were FACS-enriched and CD8+ and CD4+ T cells negatively isolated. This record belongs to a study of CD8 T cells in Susac syndrome. CDR3 length equals 15 residues. Germline CDR1 is LNHNV and CDR2 is YYDKDF (reference sequence). Trimming removed 5 bases from V and 1 base from J, with 13 bases in between. The authors reverse transcribed roughly 0.5 to 1 ug RNA with random hexamers. TCR beta CDR3 was amplified by immunoSEQ multiplex PCR. This amplification extended across 54 Vbeta and 13 Jbeta segments. TCRdb itself ran the immunoSEQ multiplex PCR reads through MiXCR, one entry per CDR3 protein. The sample carries some 150,000 distinct CDR3 sequences, approximately 94% recorded once. Findings and caveats of the study: The authors acknowledged that their TCR sequencing and HLA analysis involved a relatively small number of individuals.

The sample consisted of CD4+ T cells from PBMCs. The clonotype originates from a human donor in good health. The J gene is TRBJ2-3, the V gene TRBV15; D unresolved. CDR3 DNA sequence: TGTGCCACCAGCCGCTCTTTGGCCCGCACAGATACGCAGTATTTT. Its translation: CATSRSLARTDTQYF.